This T cell receptor (beta chain) was identified in a study of graft-versus-host responses after intestinal transplantation. Data came from immunoSEQ multiplex PCR; TCRdb stores just in-frame clones and leaves some out. Among about 86,000 clones listed, about 87% were seen once. In germline, CDR1 is SGHDT, CDR2 YYEEEE. The junction had 6 bases not matched to a gene; V was cut back by 1 base and J by 6 bases. The CDR3 spans 14 residues. Notes on this clone: Its antigen is not known.

Sequencing used unstimulated CD4+ T cells sorted from spleen or lymph node cells, obtained before transplant. The chain employs TRBV5-6 and TRBJ1-2; 7 nucleotides align to TRBD1. This receptor was obtained from a human donor who was the organ donor for an intestinal transplant. The CDR3 DNA follows: TGTGCCAGCAGCTTGAGGGGGCTGCGGCATGGCTACACCTTC. Translating gives CASSLRGLRHGYTF.